A selection of T cell receptor beta chains follows, all from one sample in a study of shared clonotypes between healthy human individuals. Data came from immunoSEQ multiplex PCR; TCRdb stores just in-frame clones and leaves some out. The sample holds 640,000 or so clones, about three quarters seen once. The specimen was memory CD4+ T cells sorted from blood. These receptors were taken from a woman aged 30 to 39 in good health. Each CDR3 is given with its conserved first and last residue. The D gene is left open where the match is weak. A clone size is listed for some rows: how often the clone was seen (once, few, many), or a class if it is expanded.

cdr3_nt | cdr3_aa | d_call | j_call | v_call | clone_size
TGTGCCAGCAGGCGGACTAGCGGGACCTACAATGAGCAGTTCTTC | CASRRTSGTYNEQFF | TRBD2 | TRBJ2-1 | TRBV27 | .
TGTGCCAGCAGCTTGACTAGCGGGCGAACCTACGAGCAGTACTTC | CASSLTSGRTYEQYF | TRBD2 | TRBJ2-7 | TRBV5-4 | .
TGTGCCACCAGCAGGACTAGCGGGAGCTACGAGCAGTACTTC | CATSRTSGSYEQYF | TRBD2 | TRBJ2-7 | TRBV15 | few
TGTGCCAGCACCTCCCGGGGACACCGCCGAGGCTACACCTTC | CASTSRGHRRGYTF | . | TRBJ1-2 | TRBV27 | .
TGTGCCAGCAGCCAAGATACGAACACTGAAGCTTTCTTT | CASSQDTNTEAFF | . | TRBJ1-1 | TRBV14 | .
TGTGCCAGCAGCCTCGGGGACAGGGTAAAAAATGGGGCCAACGTCCTGACTTTC | CASSLGDRVKNGANVLTF | . | TRBJ2-6 | TRBV21-1 | .
TGTGCCAGCAGTGACTCAGAGGGGGGGTCCTACGAGCAGTACTTC | CASSDSEGGSYEQYF | . | TRBJ2-7 | TRBV6-6 | few
TGTGCCAGCAGCTTCAATAGCAATCAGCCCCAGCATTTT | CASSFNSNQPQHF | . | TRBJ1-5 | TRBV7-3 | .
TGTGCCAGCTCACCCGACATTTCGGACGATGGCTACACCTTC | CASSPDISDDGYTF | . | TRBJ1-2 | TRBV18 | .
TGTGCCATCAGTGAGTTTATACAGGGCCGTGGCTACACCTTC | CAISEFIQGRGYTF | . | TRBJ1-2 | TRBV10-3 | .
TGTGCCAGCAGTCCCGTTTGGGAAAGCACTGAAGCTTTCTTT | CASSPVWESTEAFF | . | TRBJ1-1 | TRBV6-4 | .
TGTGCCAGTAGTACCCGGAACAGGGGGCTGAGTCAGCCCCAGCATTTT | CASSTRNRGLSQPQHF | TRBD1 | TRBJ1-5 | TRBV19 | .
TGTGCCAGCAGTTTACAGGGCAGCTATGGCTACACCTTC | CASSLQGSYGYTF | . | TRBJ1-2 | TRBV28 | .
TGTGCCAGCAGTTTAACTACAGGACTTTACAATGAGCAGTTCTTC | CASSLTTGLYNEQFF | . | TRBJ2-1 | TRBV27 | .
TGTGCCAGCTCTCGGGGGGGCACCAATCAGCCCCAGCATTTT | CASSRGGTNQPQHF | . | TRBJ1-5 | TRBV18 | .
TGCGCCAGCAGCGGAGGGACGCTAAATAATGAAAAACTGTTTTTT | CASSGGTLNNEKLFF | . | TRBJ1-4 | TRBV5-1 | .
TGTGCCAGTAGTATTATAGGACTAGCGGGAGGGGATGAGCAGTTCTTC | CASSIIGLAGGDEQFF | TRBD2 | TRBJ2-1 | TRBV19 | .
TGTGCCAGCGGCGCGGTTGGGATACGCACCGCTGAGGATACGCAGTATTTT | CASGAVGIRTAEDTQYF | . | TRBJ2-3 | TRBV27 | once
TGCGCCAGCAGTGAGTCTGGTACTTTGGAAGAGACCCAGTACTTC | CASSESGTLEETQYF | . | TRBJ2-5 | TRBV10-2 | .
TGTGCCAGCGGGGTGACAGGATCGAAAGAGACCCAGTACTTC | CASGVTGSKETQYF | . | TRBJ2-5 | TRBV28 | .
TGCGCCAGCAGCTCCGGGACTAGCGGGAGGCCCTCCTTCCAAGAGACCCAGTACTTC | CASSSGTSGRPSFQETQYF | TRBD2 | TRBJ2-5 | TRBV5-1 | .
TGTGCCAGCAGCTTCTTTGTATCCTATGGCTACACCTTC | CASSFFVSYGYTF | . | TRBJ1-2 | TRBV5-4 | .
TGTGCCAGCAGCCGGGACAAGTCCTACGAGCAGTACTTC | CASSRDKSYEQYF | . | TRBJ2-7 | TRBV5-4 | .
TGTGCCAGCATGCTGGGACAGGGGGCGTGGAATGAAAAACTGTTTTTT | CASMLGQGAWNEKLFF | TRBD1 | TRBJ1-4 | TRBV2 | .
TGTGCCTGGAGTGTTGGGATAGGGGTTGGCTACACCTTC | CAWSVGIGVGYTF | . | TRBJ1-2 | TRBV30 | .
TGTGCCAGCAGCCAAGATTCAGAACTAGCGGGGAGAAATGAGCAGTTCTTC | CASSQDSELAGRNEQFF | TRBD2 | TRBJ2-1 | TRBV4-2 | .
TGCGCCAGCAGCTTGGATGTCATACAGGATGTTCGGGAGACCCAGTACTTC | CASSLDVIQDVRETQYF | . | TRBJ2-5 | TRBV5-1 | .
TGTGCCAGCAGACTCGCGGGGAGGGACTATGGCTACACCTTC | CASRLAGRDYGYTF | . | TRBJ1-2 | TRBV2 | few
TGTGCCAGCAGACCCGAAGGTAAACCGAACACTGAAGCTTTCTTT | CASRPEGKPNTEAFF | . | TRBJ1-1 | TRBV6-5 | .
TGCGCCAGCAGCTTGACACCAACGGGCAGGGATATTTATGGCTACACCTTC | CASSLTPTGRDIYGYTF | . | TRBJ1-2 | TRBV5-1 | .
TGTGCCAGCAGCTCCAGGAGCGGGAGGACCTACGAGCAGTACTTC | CASSSRSGRTYEQYF | TRBD2 | TRBJ2-7 | TRBV11-2 | .
TGTGCCAGCAGCGACCTCGGGACATCTGGGGCCAACGTCCTGACTTTC | CASSDLGTSGANVLTF | . | TRBJ2-6 | TRBV6-6 | .
TGTGCCAGCAGTTTAACAAGGGAGACCACTGAAGCTTTCTTT | CASSLTRETTEAFF | . | TRBJ1-1 | TRBV28 | .
TGCGCCAGCAGCCTCTCCCTGGCGGGACAAGAGACCCAGTACTTC | CASSLSLAGQETQYF | . | TRBJ2-5 | TRBV5-1 | .
TGCGCCAGCAGCTTGGAGCCGGGTGAAAAACTGTTTTTT | CASSLEPGEKLFF | . | TRBJ1-4 | TRBV5-1 | few
TGTGCCAGCAGCTTAGCCAGAGTAGACTTC | CASSLARVDF | . | TRBJ2-5 | TRBV7-2 | once
TGTGCCAGCAGCTTCTCCGGAGACTCTGGAAACACCATATATTTT | CASSFSGDSGNTIYF | . | TRBJ1-3 | TRBV7-9 | .
TGCAGCGTGGACAGGGGGCGAGAGACCCAGTACTTC | CSVDRGRETQYF | TRBD1 | TRBJ2-5 | TRBV29-1 | .
TGTGCCAGTAGCAGGACGGACTTTGAAGAGACCCAGTACTTC | CASSRTDFEETQYF | . | TRBJ2-5 | TRBV19 | few
TGTGCCTGGAGGCCAGGTACGACCGGGGAGCTGTTTTTT | CAWRPGTTGELFF | . | TRBJ2-2 | TRBV30 | .
TGCGCCAGCAGGACGAGCGGGACCGGAAAACTGTTTTTT | CASRTSGTGKLFF | . | TRBJ1-4 | TRBV4-1 | .
TGTGCCAGCAGCTTAGAGTTTTCGGGGAATGGCTACACCTTC | CASSLEFSGNGYTF | . | TRBJ1-2 | TRBV7-2 | .
TGTGCCAGCAGCCCGGGACAGGGAGGCAGGCAGTTCTTC | CASSPGQGGRQFF | TRBD1 | TRBJ2-1 | TRBV7-2 | .
TGCGCCAGCAGCCTCGGGACTAGCAGAACCGGGGAGCTGTTTTTT | CASSLGTSRTGELFF | TRBD2 | TRBJ2-2 | TRBV10-2 | .
TGTGCCAGCAGCCCTCCCTTCGACAGGGTGGGAAACACCATATATTTT | CASSPPFDRVGNTIYF | TRBD1 | TRBJ1-3 | TRBV11-3 | .
TGTGCCAGCAGTGAATCGGGGTTTACCAATCAGCCCCAGCATTTT | CASSESGFTNQPQHF | . | TRBJ1-5 | TRBV6-1 | .
TGTGCCAGCAGCTCGACGGGAGTAGGGACTGAAGCTTTCTTT | CASSSTGVGTEAFF | . | TRBJ1-1 | TRBV7-3 | .
TGCGCCAGCAGCCGAGACACCACTGGAAACACCATATATTTT | CASSRDTTGNTIYF | . | TRBJ1-3 | TRBV4-1 | .
TGCGCCAGCAGCTTGGCCAATAGCGGGGCTCAAGAGACCCAGTACTTC | CASSLANSGAQETQYF | TRBD2 | TRBJ2-5 | TRBV5-1 | .
TGTGCCACAAGGCGGGAGCCGTACGAGCAGTACTTC | CATRREPYEQYF | TRBD2 | TRBJ2-7 | TRBV6-5 | .
TGTGCCAGTACCGCGGGAGGGATATACAATGAGCAGTTCTTC | CASTAGGIYNEQFF | TRBD2 | TRBJ2-1 | TRBV19 | .
TGTGCCAGCAGTGGGTCTAGCGAACTCACAGATACGCAGTATTTT | CASSGSSELTDTQYF | . | TRBJ2-3 | TRBV28 | few
TGTGCCAGCAGCGTAATGGGGGCTAGCGGGGTTGAGCGGTACTTC | CASSVMGASGVERYF | TRBD2 | TRBJ2-7 | TRBV11-2 | .